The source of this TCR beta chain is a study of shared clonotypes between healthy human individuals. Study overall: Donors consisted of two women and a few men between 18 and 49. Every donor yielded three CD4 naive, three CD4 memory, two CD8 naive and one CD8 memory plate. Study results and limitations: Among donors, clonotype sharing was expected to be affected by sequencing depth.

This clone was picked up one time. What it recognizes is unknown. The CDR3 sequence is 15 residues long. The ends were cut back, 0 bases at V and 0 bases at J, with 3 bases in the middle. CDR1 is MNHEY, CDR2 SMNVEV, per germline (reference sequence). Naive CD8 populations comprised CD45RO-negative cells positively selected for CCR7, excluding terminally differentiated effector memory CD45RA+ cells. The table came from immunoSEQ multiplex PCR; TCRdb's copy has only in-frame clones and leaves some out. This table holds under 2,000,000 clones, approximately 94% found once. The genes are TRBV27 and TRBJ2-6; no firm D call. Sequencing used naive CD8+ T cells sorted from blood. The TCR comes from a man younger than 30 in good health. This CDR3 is CASSLSHSGANVLTF. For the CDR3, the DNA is TGTGCCAGCAGTTTATCACACTCTGGGGCCAACGTCCTGACTTTC.